The 24 T cell receptor beta chains given below trace back to one sample, sequenced in a study of beta chain features in type 1 diabetes. Expressed TCRB transcripts were sequenced because the isolated RNA had all been reverse transcribed beforehand. Repertoires were generated with immunoSEQ multiplex PCR, while TCRdb's copy carries only in-frame clones and drops some. The data hold hundreds of thousands of clones, with around an eighth observed a single time. Their recognized antigens are unknown. The study's findings and limits: In all four CD4+ subsets, TCRB CDR3 length was significantly, moderately reduced in type 1 diabetes.

Sequencing was performed on naive CD4+ T cells from blood. The receptors were gathered from a man aged 18 to 29 with type 1 diabetes.

This clone was seen a handful of times. The chain has TRBV7-9 and TRBJ2-3; TRBD2 aligns across 8 bases. After removal of 5 bases from V and 2 bases from J, the junction contained 3 bases not matched to a gene. This CDR3 has 14 amino acids. In germline, CDR1 is SEHNR, CDR2 FQNEAQ (reference sequence). The CDR3 loop reads CASSNSGATDTQYF. The DNA for the CDR3 is TGTGCCAGCAGCAATAGCGGGGCCACAGATACGCAGTATTTT.

The chain has TRBV2 and TRBJ2-2; D remains unclear. The CDR3 runs 13 residues. Per germline, CDR1 SNHLY and CDR2 FYNNEI. V lost 6 bases and J 1 base, leaving 6 bases between the germline ends. For the CDR3, the DNA is TGTGCCAGCAGCAAGGAGAACACCGGGGAGCTGTTTTTT. Its protein product is CASSKENTGELFF.

V and J are TRBV2 and TRBJ2-7, with D maybe TRBD1 (5 bases). The CDR3 has 14 amino acids. The germline gives CDR1 SNHLY, CDR2 FYNNEI. Trimming left V 4 bases short and J 4 bases short, with 14 bases between. CDR3 region: CASSGQGGRYEQYF. DNA of the CDR3: TGTGCCAGCAGTGGCCAGGGTGGGCGGTACGAGCAGTACTTC.

The chain combines TRBV30 with TRBJ2-5; D is possibly TRBD1 or TRBD2 (5 bases each). The CDR3 extends over 15 amino acids. Germline loops: CDR1 GTSNPN, CDR2 SVGIG (reference sequence). V was trimmed by 7 bases and J by 2 bases, leaving 20 bases between them. CDR3 sequence: CASTTAGALQETQYF. CDR3 bases: TGTGCCTCCACCACCGCCGGGGCCCTTCAAGAGACCCAGTACTTC.

This clone turned up a few times. V usage is TRBV5-1 and J usage is TRBJ1-6, with 7 bases identical to TRBD1. The CDR3 length is 15 residues. Germline CDR1 reads SGHRS; CDR2 reads YFSETQ. The ends lost 0 bases at V and 7 bases at J; junction bases unmatched: 4. The CDR3 DNA reads TGCGCCAGCAGCTTGGAGGGACAGAGAAATTCACCCCTCCACTTT. Its translation: CASSLEGQRNSPLHF. Based on the CDR3 plus reference TRBV5-1 and TRBJ1-6, the full variable domain is KAGVTQTPRYLIKTRGQQVTLSCSPISGHRSVSWYQQTPGQGLQFLFEYFSETQRNKGNFPGRFSGRQFSNSRSEMNVSTLELGDSALYLCASSLEGQRNSPLHFGNGTRLTVT.

There are a few counts of this clone. CDR3 loop: CASLVPEKNEQFF. In DNA form, the CDR3 reads TGTGCCTCCCTCGTTCCAGAAAAGAATGAGCAGTTCTTC. The chain has TRBV7-9 and TRBJ2-1, with D uncertain. V was trimmed by 11 bases and J by 7 bases, leaving 18 bases between them. This CDR3 contains 13 residues. Germline loops: CDR1 SEHNR, CDR2 FQNEAQ (reference sequence). Full variable domain (outside the CDR3, taken from reference TRBV7-9 and TRBJ2-1): DTGVSQNPRHKITKRGQNVTFRCDPISEHNRLYWYRQTLGQGPEFLTYFQNEAQLEKSRLLSDRFSAERPKGSFSTLEIQRTEQGDSAMYLCASLVPEKNEQFFGPGTRLTVL.

This clone was observed a few times. The chain recombines TRBV12-5 with TRBJ2-3; D gene unclear. V lost 5 bases and J 6 bases, leaving 6 bases between the germline ends. This CDR3 region has 11 residues. The germline gives CDR1 LGHNT, CDR2 FRNRAP. The CDR3 DNA follows: TGTGCTAGTGGTGGCAGGGATACGCAGTATTTT. Its protein is CASGGRDTQYF.

This clone turned up a few times. The chain links TRBV4-1 to TRBJ1-2; weak D call: TRBD1 (5 bases). V shed 0 bases and J shed 9 bases, with 11 bases lying between them. This CDR3 spans 13 amino acids. Looked up from germline, CDR1 is MGHRA and CDR2 is YSYEKL. CDR3 amino acids: CASSQDPGTSYTF. CDR3 nucleotides: TGCGCCAGCAGCCAAGATCCGGGGACGAGCTACACCTTC.

This clone showed up just a few times. The V and J genes are TRBV28 and TRBJ2-7; 9 bases align to TRBD1. The V gene end was trimmed by 7 bases and the J gene end by 6 bases; junction bases not matched to a gene: 10. This CDR3 contains 14 residues. CDR1 is MDHEN and CDR2 is SYDVKM in the germline V gene. The CDR3 sequence is CASIRRGQGLEQYF. The CDR3 DNA follows: TGTGCCAGCATCCGGAGGGGACAGGGTCTCGAGCAGTACTTC.

The chain joins TRBV18 to TRBJ2-3, with 7 bases that match TRBD2. This CDR3 region has 15 residues. Germline CDR1 is KGHSH and CDR2 is LQKENI. Trimming took 6 bases from V and 1 from J; bases not matched to a gene: 7. The CDR3 DNA sequence: TGTGCCAGCTCGTCCCTCGGACTAGGCACAGATACGCAGTATTTT. Encoded protein: CASSSLGLGTDTQYF.

This clone has just a few counts. The chain combines TRBV18 with TRBJ1-2; 9 positions match TRBD1. The junction had 3 bases not matched to a gene; V was cut back by 4 bases and J by 3 bases. Per the germline V gene, CDR1 is KGHSH and CDR2 is LQKENI. CDR3 length equals 14 residues. The CDR3 nucleotides read TGTGCCAGCTCACAACAGGGGGCGGACTATGGCTACACCTTC. The encoded protein is CASSQQGADYGYTF.

This clone showed up just a few times. The rearrangement links TRBV30 to TRBJ2-3, with TRBD2 matching 11 bases. The germline gives CDR1 GTSNPN, CDR2 SVGIG (reference sequence). The junction had 3 bases not matched to a gene; V was cut back by 0 bases and J by 1 base. The CDR3 spans 16 residues. The CDR3 DNA reads as TGTGCCTGGAGTGTTATAGCGGGGGGGGGCACAGATACGCAGTATTTT. It yields the protein CAWSVIAGGGTDTQYF.

This chain links TRBV11-3 with TRBJ2-3; 7 bases align to TRBD2. CDR3 length equals 14 residues. Looked up from germline, CDR1 is SGHNT and CDR2 is YENEEA. J lost 5 bases, V lost 5 bases, and 7 bases had no gene match. The CDR3 nucleotides read TGTGCCAGCAGCCCGTCCGGGACTAAAGATACGCAGTATTTT. Translation: CASSPSGTKDTQYF.

The rearrangement links TRBV14 to TRBJ1-4; 8 bases map to TRBD1. The V segment lost 4 bases and the J segment 7 bases; nucleotides outside the gene matches: 5. Germline loops: CDR1 SGHDN, CDR2 FVKESK. This CDR3 has 14 amino acids. The CDR3 here is CASSPFGQGEKLFF. In nucleotides, the CDR3 is TGTGCCAGCAGCCCATTCGGACAGGGTGAAAAACTGTTTTTT.

This clone was seen a few times. V is TRBV5-1 and J is TRBJ2-1; D not resolved. Trimming cost V 6 bases and J 5 bases, with 9 bases left between them. This CDR3 contains 12 residues. The germline V gene has CDR1 SGHRS and CDR2 YFSETQ. The CDR3 DNA is TGCGCCAGCAATAGAGCAAACAATGAGCAGTTCTTC. Translating gives CASNRANNEQFF.

In the case of this clone: This sample includes further DNA sequences coding for the same CDR3. The chain carries TRBV5-1 and TRBJ2-7; TRBD1 matches at 7 bases. CDR1 is SGHRS, CDR2 YFSETQ, per germline. Unmatched junction bases numbered 2, after V lost 3 bases and J lost 2 bases. The CDR3 sequence is 13 residues long. CDR3 residues: CASSSTGPYEQYF. The CDR3 region has the DNA TGCGCCAGCAGCTCGACAGGGCCCTACGAGCAGTACTTC.

This sequence joins TRBV7-9 and TRBJ2-3; no firm D call. The CDR3 runs to 13 residues. Germline V gene data show CDR1 as SEHNR and CDR2 as FQNEAQ (reference sequence). The V end was cut by 5 bases, the J end by 4 bases, with 10 bases between. The CDR3 loop reads CASSITGPDTQYF. The CDR3 DNA follows: TGTGCCAGCAGCATTACCGGACCAGATACGCAGTATTTT.

There are a few counts of this clone. This chain links TRBV4-1 with TRBJ2-7, with TRBD2 as a possible D gene (7 bases). Germline-derived CDR1 and CDR2 are MGHRA and YSYEKL. The CDR3 is made up of 16 amino acids. The germline V and J ends were trimmed by 3 bases and 5 bases, with 20 bases remaining between them. The CDR3 sequence: CASSHLGRGARNEQYF. The CDR3 DNA is TGCGCCAGCAGCCACCTAGGTCGGGGGGCTAGGAACGAGCAGTACTTC.

The chain has TRBV7-2 and TRBJ1-1, with unresolved D. V was cut by 1 base and J by 10 bases, with 13 bases left in between. CDR1 and CDR2 (germline): SGHTA, FQGNSA. CDR3 length: 13 amino acids. Written as DNA, the CDR3 is TGTGCCAGCAGCTTAGGTAGGATGGAAATAGCTTTCTTT. Protein sequence: CASSLGRMEIAFF.

This clone has only a few counts. The chain joins TRBV19 to TRBJ1-2, with D unresolved. The V and J ends lost 3 bases and 2 bases respectively, with 7 bases between them. The CDR3 length is 13 residues. The germline V gene has CDR1 LNHDA and CDR2 SQIVND (reference sequence). This chain's CDR3 is CASSIYSNYGYTF. In nucleotides, the CDR3 is TGTGCCAGTAGTATTTACAGCAACTATGGCTACACCTTC.

This clone has only a few counts. The chain is built from TRBV15 and TRBJ2-7; TRBD1 aligns across 9 bases. The CDR3 has 15 residues. V was pared by 0 bases and J by 3 bases, with 3 bases of the junction left unmatched. Germline V gene sequence: CDR1 LNHNV, CDR2 YYDKDF (reference sequence). CDR3 protein: CATSRDRDRVYEQYF. The CDR3 DNA sequence: TGTGCCACCAGCAGAGACCGGGACAGGGTCTACGAGCAGTACTTC.

This clone appeared a few times. The chain couples TRBV6-1 to TRBJ2-2; no definite D call. The V gene's germline CDR1 is MNHNS and CDR2 SASEGT. The CDR3 has 11 amino acids. The V end was cut by 6 bases, the J end by 6 bases, with 5 bases between. For the CDR3, the DNA is TGTGCCAGCAGCTCCCCCGGGGAGCTGTTTTTT. This encodes CASSSPGELFF.

V gene TRBV7-9 combines with J gene TRBJ2-1, with D hard to call. This CDR3 contains 14 residues. Germline V gives CDR1 SEHNR, CDR2 FQNEAQ (reference sequence). V lost 2 bases, J lost 6 bases, and 11 bases lay in between. The CDR3 nucleotides are TGTGCCAGCAGCTTACAGTCCGTCGGCAATGAGCAGTTCTTC. It yields the protein CASSLQSVGNEQFF.

CDR3 protein: CASSPETGGNQPQHF. DNA for the CDR3: TGTGCCAGCTCACCAGAGACAGGGGGCAATCAGCCCCAGCATTTT. The V and J genes are TRBV18 and TRBJ1-5, with 8 bases matching TRBD1. V dropped 2 bases and J dropped 2; count of bases not matched to a gene: 2. The CDR3 consists of 15 residues. Per the germline V gene, CDR1 is KGHSH and CDR2 is LQKENI.